This T cell receptor (beta chain) emerged from a study of blood T cell repertoires in COVID-19. Study overall: COVID-19 samples, acute and convalescent, were from the United States, Italy and Spain. PBMCs, B-cell-depleted T cells, or T cells provided the cDNA or gDNA that made up the material.

For recovered donors of Cohort 3, there were two negative PCRs, clearance, or symptom resolution. In the source study's methods: Cell counts per sample came from amplifying reference gene primers. Sequenced by immunoSEQ multiplex PCR; TCRdb stores in-frame clones only, minus some. From that table come the V and J calls and clone size; the DNA was used to work out D and trimming. The sample records 140,000 to 150,000 clones, 75% to 90% being singletons. With 0 bases removed from V and 4 bases from J, the gap between germline ends came to 10 bases. The CDR3 is 15 residues long. Germline V gene lookup returns CDR1 LGHDT and CDR2 YNNKEL (reference sequence).

Sequenced material: PBMCs or T cells enriched from blood (not recorded which). The chain couples TRBV3-1 (or the pseudogene TRBV3-2) to TRBJ1-3; D not resolved. The source is a man in his fifties who had recovered from COVID-19. The chain's CDR3 is CASSQDLSAGNTIYF. The CDR3 nucleotides are TGTGCCAGCAGCCAAGATTTAAGCGCCGGAAACACCATATATTTT.